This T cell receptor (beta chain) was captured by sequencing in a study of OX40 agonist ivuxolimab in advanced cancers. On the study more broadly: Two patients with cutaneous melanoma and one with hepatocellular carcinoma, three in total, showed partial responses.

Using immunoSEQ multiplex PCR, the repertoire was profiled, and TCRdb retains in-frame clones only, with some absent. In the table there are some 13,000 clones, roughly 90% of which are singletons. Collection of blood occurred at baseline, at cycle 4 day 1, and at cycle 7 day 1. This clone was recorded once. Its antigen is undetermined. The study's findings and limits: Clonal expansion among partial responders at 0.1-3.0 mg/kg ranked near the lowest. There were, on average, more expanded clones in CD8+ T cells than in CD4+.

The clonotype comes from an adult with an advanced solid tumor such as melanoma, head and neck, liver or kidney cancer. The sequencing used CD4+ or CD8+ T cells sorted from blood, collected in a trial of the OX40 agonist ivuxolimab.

The DNA of the CDR3 is TGTGCCAGCAGCCAAGATGGGTGGGTCCACACAGATACGCAGTATTTT. The encoded protein is CASSQDGWVHTDTQYF. The J gene is TRBJ2-3, the V gene TRBV14; the D is unclear. Between the trimmed V and J ends, which lost 0 bases and 2 bases, there was a span of 12 bases. The CDR3 totals 16 residues. CDR1 and CDR2 (germline): SGHDN, FVKESK.